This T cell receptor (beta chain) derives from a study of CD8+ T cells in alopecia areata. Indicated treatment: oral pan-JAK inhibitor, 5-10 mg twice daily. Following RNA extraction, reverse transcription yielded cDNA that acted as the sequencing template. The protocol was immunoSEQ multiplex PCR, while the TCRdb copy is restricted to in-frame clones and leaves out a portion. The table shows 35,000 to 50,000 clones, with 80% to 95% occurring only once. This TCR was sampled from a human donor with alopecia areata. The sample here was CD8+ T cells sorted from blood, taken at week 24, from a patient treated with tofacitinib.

CDR3: CASSFRDSNQPQHF. The DNA for the CDR3 is TGTGCCAGCAGCTTCAGGGATAGCAATCAGCCCCAGCATTTT. V is TRBV7-9 and J is TRBJ1-5, with TRBD1 as a possible D gene (5 bases). The CDR3 covers 14 residues. Germline assignment: CDR1 SEHNR and CDR2 FQNEAQ (reference sequence). V was trimmed by 3 bases and J by 0 bases, leaving 6 bases between them.